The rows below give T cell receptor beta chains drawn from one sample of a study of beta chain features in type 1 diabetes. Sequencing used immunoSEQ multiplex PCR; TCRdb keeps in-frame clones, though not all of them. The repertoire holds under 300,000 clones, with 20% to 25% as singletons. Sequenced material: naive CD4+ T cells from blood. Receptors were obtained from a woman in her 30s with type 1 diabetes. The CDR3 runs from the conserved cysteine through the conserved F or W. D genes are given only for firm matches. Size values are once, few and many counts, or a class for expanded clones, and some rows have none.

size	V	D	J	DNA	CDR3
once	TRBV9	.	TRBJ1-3	TGTGCCAGCAGCCCCCCCCGGGGAGCTGGAAACACCATATATTTT	CASSPPRGAGNTIYF
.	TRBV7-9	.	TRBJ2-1	TGTGCCAGCAGCTTAGCTCAAGGGGTGAGCAATGAGCAGTTCTTC	CASSLAQGVSNEQFF
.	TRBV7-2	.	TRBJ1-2	TGTGCCAGCAGCTTAGCGCTGGCGCAGGGTGGCTACACCTTC	CASSLALAQGGYTF
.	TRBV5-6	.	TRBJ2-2	TGTGCCAGCAGCTGGGGAGATAGAGAGGGCACCGGGGAGCTGTTTTTT	CASSWGDREGTGELFF
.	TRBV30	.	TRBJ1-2	TGTGCCTGGAGTGTAGTGGGGACTGGAGGCTACACCTTC	CAWSVVGTGGYTF
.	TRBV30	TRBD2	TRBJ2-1	TGTGCCTGGAGTGAACAACGCGGAGGGACTAGCCTCAATGAGCAGTTCTTC	CAWSEQRGGTSLNEQFF
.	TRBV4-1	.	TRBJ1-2	TGCGCCAGCAGCCAAGACCGGGGGGTTTTCTACACCTTC	CASSQDRGVFYTF
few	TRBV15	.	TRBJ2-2	TGTGCCACCAGCAGCGAACAGGGTTCCGGGGAGCTGTTTTTT	CATSSEQGSGELFF
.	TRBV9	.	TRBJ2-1	TGTGCCAGCAGCGTAACCTCAGGGATTAGCGGATACAATGAGCAGTTCTTC	CASSVTSGISGYNEQFF
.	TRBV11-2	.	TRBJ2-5	TGTGCCAGCAGCTTACAGGGGGAGACCCAGTACTTC	CASSLQGETQYF
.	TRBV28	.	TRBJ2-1	TGTGCCAGCAGCCGCCCAGGACTTGGTGAGCAGTTCTTC	CASSRPGLGEQFF
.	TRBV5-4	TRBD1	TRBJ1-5	TGTGCCAGCAGCATACAGGGGAATCAGCCCCAGCATTTT	CASSIQGNQPQHF
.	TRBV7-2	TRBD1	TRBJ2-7	TGTGCCAGCAGCTCGGGGACAGGGAGCATGTACGAGCAGTACTTC	CASSSGTGSMYEQYF
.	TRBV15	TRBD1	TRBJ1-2	TGTGCCACCAGGAGACAGGGGGCAGGAGGCTACACCTTC	CATRRQGAGGYTF
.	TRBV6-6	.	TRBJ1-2	TGTGCCAGCAGCTCGAACTATGGCTACACCTTC	CASSSNYGYTF
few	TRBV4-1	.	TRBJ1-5	TGCGCCAGCAGCCAGAGGGTGGGGCAGCCCCAGCATTTT	CASSQRVGQPQHF
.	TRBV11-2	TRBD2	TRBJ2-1	TGTGCCAGCAGCACAAGACTAGCGGGAGGTAGTTATGAGCAGTTCTTC	CASSTRLAGGSYEQFF
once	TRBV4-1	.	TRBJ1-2	TGCGCCAGCAGCCAAGAAGCAGGCTACTATGGCTACACCTTC	CASSQEAGYYGYTF
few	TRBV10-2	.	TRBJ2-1	TGCGCCGCCAGCGGCTCCGTTTACAATGAGCAGTTCTTC	CAASGSVYNEQFF
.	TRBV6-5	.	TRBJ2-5	TGTGCCAGCAGTTACCAAACAGGATCCCAAGAGACCCAGTACTTC	CASSYQTGSQETQYF
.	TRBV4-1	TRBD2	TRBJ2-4	TGCGCCAGCAGCCAAGTTTCCCGACTAGCGGGGGAAGGTTGGGCCAAAAACATTCAGTACTTC	CASSQVSRLAGEGWAKNIQYF
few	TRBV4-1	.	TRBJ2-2	TGCGCCAGCAGCCAAGAAATGGGACAGAACACCGGGGAGCTGTTTTTT	CASSQEMGQNTGELFF
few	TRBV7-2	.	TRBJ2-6	TGTGCCAGCAGCCCCCGGGGGGCCAACGTCCTGACTTTC	CASSPRGANVLTF
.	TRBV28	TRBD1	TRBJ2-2	TGTGCCAGCAGTTTGGGGGGACAGGCTACCGGGGAGCTGTTTTTT	CASSLGGQATGELFF
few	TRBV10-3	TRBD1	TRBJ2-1	TGTGCCCTCCGGGACAGGGGAGACGGTGAGCAGTTCTTC	CALRDRGDGEQFF
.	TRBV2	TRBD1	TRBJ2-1	TGTGCCAGCAGAGAACAGGGGTCGGAGTACAATGAGCAGTTCTTC	CASREQGSEYNEQFF
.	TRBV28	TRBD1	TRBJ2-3	TGTGCCAGCAGTTCGGGACAGGGGATACCAGATACGCAGTATTTT	CASSSGQGIPDTQYF
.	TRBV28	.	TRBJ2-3	TGTGCCAGCAGTACTTACACAGATACGCAGTATTTT	CASSTYTDTQYF
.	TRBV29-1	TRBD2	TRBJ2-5	TGCAGCGTTGCGGGACTAGAAGAGACCCAGTACTTC	CSVAGLEETQYF
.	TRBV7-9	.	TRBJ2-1	TGTGCCAGCACCCCCGTGAATGAGCAGTTCTTC	CASTPVNEQFF
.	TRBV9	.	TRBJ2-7	TGTGCCAGCAGCAGAGACGAGGGTCGCGAGCAGTACTTC	CASSRDEGREQYF
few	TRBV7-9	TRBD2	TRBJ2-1	TGTGCCAGCAGCCCGATGACTAGCGGGAGAGGGAATGAGCAGTTCTTC	CASSPMTSGRGNEQFF
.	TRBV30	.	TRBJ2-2	TGTGCCTGGAGGGCCGGGACTCAGCGGTTCGGGGAGCTGTTTTTT	CAWRAGTQRFGELFF
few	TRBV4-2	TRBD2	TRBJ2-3	TGTGCCAGCAGCCAAGATGCGGGAGGGCCGACAGATACGCAGTATTTT	CASSQDAGGPTDTQYF
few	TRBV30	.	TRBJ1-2	TGTGCCTGGAGTGCGGGACACCTGAACTATGGCTACACCTTC	CAWSAGHLNYGYTF
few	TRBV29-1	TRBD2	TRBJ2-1	TGCAGCGTTGAGAGGACTAGCAGATACAATGAGCAGTTCTTC	CSVERTSRYNEQFF
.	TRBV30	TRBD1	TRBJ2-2	TGTGCCTGGATTCTCGGACAGGGGTTCTCCGGGGAGCTGTTTTTT	CAWILGQGFSGELFF
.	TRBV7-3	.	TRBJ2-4	TGTGCCAGCAGCTCAGGACAAGGGGGCATTCAGTACTTC	CASSSGQGGIQYF